The 20 T cell receptor beta chains below come from one sample, sequenced in a study of technical replicates of blood from several donors. Data came from immunoSEQ multiplex PCR; TCRdb stores just in-frame clones and leaves some out. Of tens of thousands of clones in the sample, 94% were seen once. Material: T cells isolated from PBMCs. The receptors originated from a human donor in good health.

The V call is TRBV4-1, the J call TRBJ2-5; a weak D match, TRBD2 (6 bases). CDR3 size: 13 residues. V lost 6 bases and J lost 0, with 8 bases in between. CDR1 and CDR2 from the germline V gene are MGHRA and YSYEKL. The CDR3 region has the DNA TGCGCCAGCAGGTTAGCGGACCAAGAGACCCAGTACTTC. Translated: CASRLADQETQYF.

The chain uses TRBV7-9 and TRBJ2-3; TRBD1 agrees at 7 bases. This CDR3 has 14 residues. Per germline, CDR1 SEHNR and CDR2 FQNEAQ (reference sequence). Germline trimming cut 1 base from V and 6 bases from J; bases unmatched to any gene: 4. CDR3 sequence: CASSLEGASDTQYF. The CDR3, as DNA: TGTGCCAGCAGCTTAGAGGGGGCTTCGGATACGCAGTATTTT.

J is TRBJ2-1 and V is TRBV5-4, with 7 bases fitting TRBD1. CDR3 length equals 13 residues. Germline CDR1 SGHNT, CDR2 YYREEE (reference sequence). V lost 2 bases, J lost 11 bases, and 7 bases stayed unmatched. CDR3 DNA: TGTGCCAGCAGCTTTAAGGGGGCCACTAAGCAGTTCTTC. Amino acid sequence: CASSFKGATKQFF.

V usage is TRBV6-5 and J usage is TRBJ2-7, with D tentatively TRBD2 (7 bases). The CDR3 covers 15 residues. Trimming took off 0 bases at V and 3 bases at J, with 12 bases between the two ends. Per the germline V gene, CDR1 is MNHEY and CDR2 is SVGAGI. The CDR3 spells CASSYSTGGLYEQYF. CDR3 bases: TGTGCCAGCAGTTACTCAACGGGGGGCCTCTACGAGCAGTACTTC.

DNA of the CDR3: TGTGCCAGCTCGCCCAGGGCGGCGGGGGCTGAAGCTTTCTTT. It is translated as CASSPRAAGAEAFF. This chain connects TRBV18 to TRBJ1-1, with D possibly TRBD1 on 5 matching bases. The CDR3 is 14 residues long. Trimming shortened V by 6 bases and J by 6 bases, and 17 bases separated the two germline ends. Germline loops: CDR1 KGHSH, CDR2 LQKENI.

The rearrangement joins TRBV10-3 to TRBJ2-5, with 9 bases lining up with TRBD1. Germline CDR1 reads ENHRY; CDR2 reads SYGVKD. V lost 8 bases, J lost 6 bases, and 16 bases stayed unmatched. The CDR3 is made up of 16 amino acids. CDR3 sequence: CAIAESTTGGWKTQYF. Here the CDR3 DNA reads TGTGCCATCGCGGAAAGTACGACAGGGGGATGGAAGACCCAGTACTTC.

This rearrangement joins TRBV25-1 to TRBJ2-1; 7 bases are shared with TRBD2. Trimming at V came to 3 bases and at J to 0 bases, leaving 5 bases not matched to a gene. The germline V gene encodes CDR1 MGHDK and CDR2 SYGVNS. The CDR3 consists of 16 residues. The DNA of the CDR3 is TGTGCCAGCAGTGAGGAGCGGGGTAGCTCCTACAATGAGCAGTTCTTC. This codes for CASSEERGSSYNEQFF.

The gene calls are TRBV29-1 and TRBJ2-7, with 7 bases fitting TRBD1. The CDR3 covers 13 residues. J gave up 4 bases and V 4 bases, and 7 bases lay outside the gene matches. CDR1 and CDR2 from the germline V gene are SQVTM and ANQGSEA. CDR3 bases: TGCAGCGTTGTTTGGACAGGCTTTTACGAGCAGTACTTC. It encodes CSVVWTGFYEQYF.

The rearrangement links TRBV19 to TRBJ2-7; 7 positions match TRBD2. The V gene end was trimmed by 3 bases and the J gene end by 5 bases; junction bases not matched to a gene: 7. The CDR3 consists of 14 residues. Germline V lookup: CDR1 LNHDA, CDR2 SQIVND (reference sequence). The CDR3 sequence is CASSIFAGANEQYF. Written as DNA, the CDR3 is TGTGCCAGTAGTATTTTCGCGGGAGCAAACGAGCAGTACTTC.

V is TRBV6-1 and J is TRBJ1-1; no firm D call. In germline, CDR1 is MNHNS, CDR2 SASEGT. V lost 4 bases to trimming and J lost 1 base, with 10 bases between them. The CDR3 spans 14 residues. CDR3 bases: TGTGCCAGCAGTGTAACATTTGCGAACACTGAAGCTTTCTTT. As protein: CASSVTFANTEAFF.

This clone showed up just a few times. The rearrangement uses TRBV19 and TRBJ1-1; TRBD1 might be the D (6 bases). Trimming shortened V by 6 bases and J by 7 bases, and 15 bases separated the two germline ends. In germline, CDR1 is LNHDA, CDR2 SQIVND (reference sequence). There are 13 residues in the CDR3. The chain's CDR3 is CASRQGRIFEAFF. CDR3 bases: TGTGCCAGTAGACAGGGAAGAATCTTTGAAGCTTTCTTT.

This rearrangement joins TRBV10-3 to TRBJ1-5, with D perhaps TRBD1 (5 bases). The ends were cut back, 2 bases at V and 1 base at J, with 15 bases in the middle. This CDR3 is 17 amino acids long. Germline CDR1 is ENHRY and CDR2 is SYGVKD. The CDR3 sequence is CAISETQTDLSNQPQHF. CDR3 DNA sequence: TGTGCCATCAGTGAGACGCAGACAGACCTCAGCAATCAGCCCCAGCATTTT.

This clone was found once. V and J are TRBV10-3 and TRBJ1-2; TRBD1 matches at 10 bases. Losses at the gene ends were 3 bases for V and 3 bases for J; bases not matched to a gene: 4. This CDR3 has 15 amino acids. Germline-derived CDR1 and CDR2 are ENHRY and SYGVKD. Written as DNA, the CDR3 is TGTGCCATCAGTGAAGGTGACAGGGGGCACTATGGCTACACCTTC. Its translation: CAISEGDRGHYGYTF.

The rearrangement joins TRBV9 to TRBJ2-6; a possible D gene is TRBD1 (5 bases). Germline CDR1 reads SGDLS; CDR2 reads YYNGEE. The length of the CDR3 is 16 residues. V lost 4 bases, J lost 2 bases, and 13 bases lay in between. The CDR3 reads CASSFSGRAGANVLTF. The DNA of the CDR3 is TGTGCCAGCAGCTTTAGTGGCAGGGCTGGGGCCAACGTCCTGACTTTC.

This chain joins TRBV28 and TRBJ2-5; 10 bases agree with TRBD2. V was clipped by 2 bases and J by 4 bases; unmatched bases: 10. CDR1 MDHEN and CDR2 SYDVKM come from the germline V gene. The CDR3 length is 17 residues. The CDR3 region has the DNA TGTGCCAGCAGTTTAGGAAGCGGGAGGGCCCTCGGAGAGACCCAGTACTTC. Its protein is CASSLGSGRALGETQYF.

The rearrangement joins TRBV5-1 to TRBJ1-6; weak D call: TRBD1 (5 bases). Germline values: CDR1 SGHRS, CDR2 YFSETQ. This CDR3 region has 16 residues. V was trimmed by 0 bases and J by 0 bases, leaving 7 bases between them. DNA of the CDR3: TGCGCCAGCAGCTTGGGACAGAACTCCTATAATTCACCCCTCCACTTT. This gives the protein CASSLGQNSYNSPLHF.

The V and J genes are TRBV4-1 and TRBJ1-2; the D gene is possibly TRBD1 (5 bases). The V end lost 5 bases, the J end lost 5 bases, and 15 bases lay between the germline ends. There are 14 residues in the CDR3. Germline V lookup: CDR1 MGHRA, CDR2 YSYEKL. Here the CDR3 DNA reads TGCGCCAGCAGCTCCCCCGGCAGGGTTTATGGCTACACCTTC. Translated, it gives CASSSPGRVYGYTF.

This CDR3 is CASSFGTSGTGHEQFF. As DNA, the CDR3 is TGTGCCAGTAGTTTTGGGACTAGCGGGACGGGTCATGAGCAGTTCTTC. The rearrangement joins TRBV19 to TRBJ2-1; 13 nucleotides match TRBD2. Trimming at V came to 5 bases and at J to 8 bases, leaving 9 bases not matched to a gene. In germline, CDR1 is LNHDA, CDR2 SQIVND (reference sequence). There are 16 residues in the CDR3.

This chain connects TRBV7-9 to TRBJ2-1; D possibly corresponds to TRBD2 (6 bases). Germline assignment: CDR1 SEHNR and CDR2 FQNEAQ (reference sequence). CDR3 length: 16 amino acids. V was clipped by 6 bases and J by 10 bases, with 25 bases between them. CDR3 nucleotides: TGTGCCAGCAGGGGCGGGACCTCTTTTCCGTCTGGGGAGCAGTTCTTC. Its protein is CASRGGTSFPSGEQFF.

The chain uses TRBV6-4 and TRBJ2-3, with 7 bases identical to TRBD2. The ends lost 4 bases at V and 3 bases at J; junction bases unmatched: 4. In germline, CDR1 is MRHNA, CDR2 SNTAGT. This CDR3 is 14 amino acids long. In DNA form, the CDR3 reads TGTGCCAGCAGTGCTGGCGGGGGAACAGATACGCAGTATTTT. Translation gives CASSAGGGTDTQYF.